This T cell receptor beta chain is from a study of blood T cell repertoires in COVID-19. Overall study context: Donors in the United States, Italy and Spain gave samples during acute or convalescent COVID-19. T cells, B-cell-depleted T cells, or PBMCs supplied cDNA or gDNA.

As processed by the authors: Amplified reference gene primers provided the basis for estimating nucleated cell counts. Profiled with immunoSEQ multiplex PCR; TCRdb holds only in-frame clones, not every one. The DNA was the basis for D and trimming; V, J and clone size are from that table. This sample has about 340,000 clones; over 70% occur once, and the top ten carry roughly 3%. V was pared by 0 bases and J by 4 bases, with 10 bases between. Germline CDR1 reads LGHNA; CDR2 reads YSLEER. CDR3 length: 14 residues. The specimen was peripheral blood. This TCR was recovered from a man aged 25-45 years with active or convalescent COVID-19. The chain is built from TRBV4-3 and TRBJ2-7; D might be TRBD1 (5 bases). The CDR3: CASSQDHRSYEQYF. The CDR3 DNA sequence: TGCGCCAGCAGCCAAGATCACAGGTCTTACGAGCAGTACTTC.